This TCR beta chain was documented in a study of cytomegalovirus exposure and HLA in healthy donors. The study's findings and limits: In a later analysis, a missense DCLRE1C variant was linked to TCR beta V- and J-gene trimming. A few chains linked to CMV were shown in vitro to be specific for CMV antigens. A later look showed TCR association rates differing by HLA locus, highest for DRB1 and lowest for HLA-C. The listing of roughly 160 TCR beta chains classed them as cytomegalovirus-associated.

With 60 Vbeta and 13 Jbeta primers, the PCR was carried out. Assay used: immunoSEQ multiplex PCR; TCRdb lists only in-frame clones, some missing. The table lists some 140,000 clones, around 78% of them singletons. A word on this clone: No antigen is known for it.

The CDR3 is made up of 14 amino acids. Germline CDR1 reads LGHNA; CDR2 reads YNFKEQ. The ends were cut back, 0 bases at V and 4 bases at J, with 10 bases in the middle. This TCR derives from a woman younger than 30 in good health and CMV-seronegative. The rearrangement uses TRBV4-2 and TRBJ2-7; D might be TRBD1 (6 bases). Sequencing was done on a sample of PBMCs. The CDR3 loop reads CASSQEGARYEQYF. The CDR3 bases are TGTGCCAGCAGCCAAGAGGGGGCGCGGTACGAGCAGTACTTC.